This T cell receptor beta chain comes out of a study of neurological immune-mediated disorders. MiXCR was run by TCRdb on the 5' RACE reads, yielding one entry per CDR3 protein. The sample yields 45,000 to 65,000 distinct CDR3 sequences, more than 4% seen once. V was cut by 3 bases and J by 7 bases, with 19 bases left in between. CDR1 and CDR2 (germline): DFQATT, SNEGSKA (reference sequence). The CDR3 is 14 amino acids. In its sample, this clonotype was seen a few times. The sample comprised PBMCs. V usage is TRBV20-1 and J usage is TRBJ2-7; TRBD1 might be the D (6 bases). This clonotype was obtained from a man aged 50-59 years with multiple sclerosis. Here the CDR3 DNA reads TGCAGTGCTAGCCCCCCCGGGACACCAAGAGAGCAGTACTTC. Its protein product is CSASPPGTPREQYF.